One sample yielded the 16 T cell receptor beta chains listed below, sequenced in a study of T-cell reconstitution after alpha-beta-depleted transplantation in children. This sample's TCRbeta library carried unique molecular identifier barcodes. One entry per CDR3 protein, called by TCRdb with MiXCR from the PCR reads. The table shows 800,000 to 1,000,000 distinct CDR3 sequences, with under 30% occurring only once. Sequencing used PBMCs, mostly from graft donor cells, obtained 360 days after TCRalphabeta/CD19-depleted stem cell transplant. The receptors shown here come from a boy under two years old who had a stem cell transplant for SCID, so the T cells may come from the graft donor.

This clonotype was found a few times. The chain joins TRBV18 to TRBJ2-1; unclear D gene. Between the trimmed V and J ends, which lost 3 bases and 5 bases, there was a span of 8 bases. Germline CDR1 reads KGHSH; CDR2 reads LQKENI. The CDR3 has 13 amino acids. The CDR3 here is CASSPRGHNEQFF. CDR3 in DNA: TGTGCCAGCTCACCCCGAGGACACAATGAGCAGTTCTTC. Together with reference TRBV18 and TRBJ2-1, the CDR3 gives the full variable domain: NAGVMQNPRHLVRRRGQEARLRCSPMKGHSHVYWYRQLPEEGLKFMVYLQKENIIDESGMPKERFSAEFPKEGPSILRIQQVVRGDSAAYFCASSPRGHNEQFFGPGTRLTVL.

This clonotype came up a few times. The rearrangement joins TRBV20-1 to TRBJ1-5, with TRBD1 as a possible D gene (5 bases). CDR3 length: 13 amino acids. Germline lookup yields CDR1 DFQATT and CDR2 SNEGSKA (reference sequence). With 4 bases removed from V and 7 bases from J, the gap between germline ends came to 14 bases. The CDR3 here is CSATGFGKQPQHF. CDR3 DNA: TGCAGTGCTACAGGGTTTGGGAAACAGCCCCAGCATTTT.

The CDR3 here is CSARASTVSGNTIYF. DNA for the CDR3: TGCAGTGCTAGAGCCTCGACAGTCTCTGGAAACACCATATATTTT. The J gene is TRBJ1-3, the V gene TRBV20-1, with D perhaps TRBD1 (5 bases). This CDR3 has 15 amino acids. Germline V gene data show CDR1 as DFQATT and CDR2 as SNEGSKA (reference sequence). Trimming removed 1 base from V and 0 bases from J, with 10 bases in between.

The gene calls are TRBV5-1 and TRBJ2-7; D uncertain. The CDR3 sequence is 14 residues long. The germline V gene has CDR1 SGHRS and CDR2 YFSETQ. Trimming removed 0 bases at V and 2 bases at J, with 9 bases between. The CDR3 is CASSLAAATYEQYF. The CDR3 nucleotides are TGCGCCAGCAGCTTGGCCGCTGCAACCTACGAGCAGTACTTC.

For this clonotype: Germline is not matched at one junction end, which may reflect a read error. The V call is TRBV27, the J call TRBJ2-7; TRBD1 might be the D (6 bases). Germline V gene data show CDR1 as MNHEY and CDR2 as SMNVEV (reference sequence). This CDR3 region has 15 residues. CDR3 coding DNA: TGTGCCAGCAGTCTATCCGGGACATCATACTACGAGCAGTACTTC. Encoded protein: CASSLSGTSYYEQYF.

The sample holds a few counts of this clonotype. V gene TRBV15 combines with J gene TRBJ1-2, with no clear D. V was cut by 0 bases and J by 6 bases, with 8 bases left in between. The CDR3 is 13 residues long. Germline-derived CDR1 and CDR2 are LNHNV and YYDKDF (reference sequence). In DNA, the CDR3 is TGTGCCACCAGCAGAGATGAGGTGGATGGCTACACCTTC. It translates to CATSRDEVDGYTF.

The J gene is TRBJ2-2, the V gene TRBV12-2; the table's D call, TRBD1, was not checked against the DNA. TRBV12-2 is noted as a pseudogene. This CDR3 comprises 17 residues. The chain's CDR3 is CASRLPPDRPNTGELFF. CDR3 nucleotide sequence: TGTGCAAGTCGGCTCCCCCCGGACAGGCCGAACACCGGGGAGCTGTTTTTT.

The CDR3 DNA sequence: TGTGCCAGCAGCGCGGCACCCAACTACGAGCAGTACTTC. It codes for CASSAAPNYEQYF. V gene TRBV9 combines with J gene TRBJ2-7; the D is unclear. V shed 3 bases and J shed 3 bases, with 10 bases lying between them. CDR3 length: 13 amino acids. Germline V lookup: CDR1 SGDLS, CDR2 YYNGEE.

This clonotype was picked up a small number of times. The rearrangement uses TRBV7-9 and TRBJ2-7; D tentatively reads TRBD1 or TRBD2 (7 bases each). This CDR3 region has 14 residues. Germline V gives CDR1 SEHNR, CDR2 FQNEAQ (reference sequence). The V and J ends lost 5 bases and 11 bases respectively, with 22 bases between them. The DNA of the CDR3 is TGTGCCAGCAGCCCATCCGCCTCAGGGGGGGGGAAGTACTTC. Amino acid sequence: CASSPSASGGGKYF.

The chain is built from TRBV5-6 and TRBJ2-5; perhaps D is TRBD1 or TRBD2 (5 bases each). Germline CDR1 reads SGHDT; CDR2 reads YYEEEE. V lost 5 bases and J 5 bases, leaving 13 bases between the germline ends. This CDR3 spans 13 amino acids. The CDR3 reads CASSRTTGETQYF. Here the CDR3 DNA reads TGTGCCAGCAGTCGGACAACGGGGGAGACCCAGTACTTC. Complete variable domain (other parts from reference TRBV5-6 and TRBJ2-5): DAGVTQSPTHLIKTRGQQVTLRCSPKSGHDTVSWYQQALGQGPQFIFQYYEEEERQRGNFPDRFSGHQFPNYSSELNVNALLLGDSALYLCASSRTTGETQYFGPGTRLLVL.

This CDR3 is CSAPLAGGLGNEQFF. In nucleotides, the CDR3 is TGCAGTGCTCCACTAGCGGGGGGGCTCGGGAATGAGCAGTTCTTC. This sequence joins TRBV20-1 and TRBJ2-1, with 13 bases fitting TRBD2. Germline CDR1 is DFQATT and CDR2 is SNEGSKA (reference sequence). This CDR3 is 15 amino acids long. V trimming: 5 bases; J trimming: 7 bases; junction bases outside the gene matches: 8.

The genes are TRBV6-5 and TRBJ1-1, with D unclear. The CDR3 length is 14 residues. The germline V gene encodes CDR1 MNHEY and CDR2 SVGAGI. V lost 2 bases, J lost 5 bases, and 12 bases lay in between. CDR3 sequence (DNA): TGTGCCAGCAGTTACCCCGGGGTGATGACTGAAGCTTTCTTT. It yields the protein CASSYPGVMTEAFF.

This clonotype was counted a few times. The chain couples TRBV7-8 to TRBJ2-7, with 10 bases aligning to TRBD1. V shed 5 bases, J shed 2 bases, and the junction held 3 bases outside the gene matches. The CDR3 length is 14 residues. Germline values: CDR1 SGHVS, CDR2 FQNEAQ. CDR3 in DNA: TGTGCCAGCAGCACCGACAGGGGGCCCTACGAGCAGTACTTC. It specifies CASSTDRGPYEQYF.

This chain uses TRBV4-3 with TRBJ1-1; 7 positions match TRBD1. The V segment lost 2 bases and the J segment 6 bases; nucleotides outside the gene matches: 18. Germline V gene sequence: CDR1 LGHNA, CDR2 YSLEER. This CDR3 is built from 18 residues. CDR3 bases: TGCGCCAGCAGCCAACTTAACAGGGCAGGGGGGTCGAGGGCTGAAGCTTTCTTT. Amino acid sequence: CASSQLNRAGGSRAEAFF.

Only a few counts were recorded for this clonotype. This sequence joins TRBV12-5 and TRBJ1-5; 7 nucleotides agree with TRBD1. This CDR3 is built from 15 residues. Germline trimming cut 1 base from V and 3 bases from J; bases unmatched to any gene: 3. The germline V gene has CDR1 LGHNT and CDR2 FRNRAP. CDR3 loop: CASGLADRDNQPQHF. CDR3 bases: TGTGCTAGTGGTTTGGCCGACAGGGACAATCAGCCCCAGCATTTT.

This clonotype was found a few times. This chain uses TRBV7-8 with TRBJ2-2; 9 nucleotides match TRBD1. With V trimmed by 7 bases and J by 5 bases, 11 bases remained unmatched. The CDR3 is 16 residues long. Per the germline V gene, CDR1 is SGHVS and CDR2 is FQNEAQ. CDR3 nucleotides: TGTGCCAGCACTAAATCCGGGACAGGGCGGACCGGGGAGCTGTTTTTT. This translates into CASTKSGTGRTGELFF. Using reference TRBV7-8 and TRBJ2-2 for the parts outside the CDR3, the full variable domain is GAGVSQSPRYKVAKRGQDVALRCDPISGHVSLFWYQQALGQGPEFLTYFQNEAQLDKSGLPSDRFFAERPEGSVSTLKIQRTQQEDSAVYLCASTKSGTGRTGELFFGEGSRLTVL.